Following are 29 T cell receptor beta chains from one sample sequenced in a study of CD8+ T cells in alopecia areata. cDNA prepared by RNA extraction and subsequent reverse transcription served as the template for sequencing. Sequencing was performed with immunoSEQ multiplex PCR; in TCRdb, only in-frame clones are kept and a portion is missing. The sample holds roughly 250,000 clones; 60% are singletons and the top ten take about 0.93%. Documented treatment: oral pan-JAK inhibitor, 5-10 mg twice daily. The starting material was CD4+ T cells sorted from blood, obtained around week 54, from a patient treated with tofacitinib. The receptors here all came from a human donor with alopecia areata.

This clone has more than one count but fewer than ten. The CDR3 loop reads CASSPTTSAQQWEQYF. The CDR3 DNA sequence: TGTGCCAGCAGCCCGACGACTAGCGCCCAACAATGGGAGCAGTACTTC. The V and J genes are TRBV11-2 and TRBJ2-7, with 8 positions matching TRBD2. This CDR3 is 16 amino acids long. V was clipped by 5 bases and J by 7 bases; unmatched bases: 16. CDR1 is SGHAT, CDR2 FQNNGV, per germline.

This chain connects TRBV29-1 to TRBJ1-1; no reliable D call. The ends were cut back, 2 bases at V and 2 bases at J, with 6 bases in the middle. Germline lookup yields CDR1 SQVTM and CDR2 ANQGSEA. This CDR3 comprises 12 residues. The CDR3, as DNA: TGCAGCGTTGAAAGGCCAAACACTGAAGCTTTCTTT. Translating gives CSVERPNTEAFF.

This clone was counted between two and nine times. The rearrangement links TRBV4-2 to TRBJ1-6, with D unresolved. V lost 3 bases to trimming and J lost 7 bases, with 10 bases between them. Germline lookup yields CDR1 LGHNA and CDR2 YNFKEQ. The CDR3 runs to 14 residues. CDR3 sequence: CASSHPAGNSPLHF. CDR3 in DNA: TGTGCCAGCAGCCATCCCGCGGGGAATTCACCCCTCCACTTT.

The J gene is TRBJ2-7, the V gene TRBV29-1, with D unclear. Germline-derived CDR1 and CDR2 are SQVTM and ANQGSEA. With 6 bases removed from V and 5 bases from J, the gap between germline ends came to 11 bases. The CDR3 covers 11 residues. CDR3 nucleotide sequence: TGCAGCGTACGGACGCTCGACGAGCAGTACTTC. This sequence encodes CSVRTLDEQYF.

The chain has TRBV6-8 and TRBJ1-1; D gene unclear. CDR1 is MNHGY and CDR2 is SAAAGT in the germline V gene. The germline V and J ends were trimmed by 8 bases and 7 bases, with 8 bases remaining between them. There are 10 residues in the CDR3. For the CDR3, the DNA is TGTGCCAGCGTTGTCAGTGAAGCTTTCTTT. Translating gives CASVVSEAFF.

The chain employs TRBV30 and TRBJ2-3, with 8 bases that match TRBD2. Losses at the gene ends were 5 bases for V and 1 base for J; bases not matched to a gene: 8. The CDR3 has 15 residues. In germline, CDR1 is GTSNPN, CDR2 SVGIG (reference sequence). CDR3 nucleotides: TGTGCCTGGGATGCGGGGGGCCAAGGCACAGATACGCAGTATTTT. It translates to CAWDAGGQGTDTQYF.

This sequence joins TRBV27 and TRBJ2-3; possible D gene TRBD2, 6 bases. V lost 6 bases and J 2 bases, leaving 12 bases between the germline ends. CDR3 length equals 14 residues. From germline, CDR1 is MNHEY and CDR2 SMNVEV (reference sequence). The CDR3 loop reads CASRARRDTDTQYF. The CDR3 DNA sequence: TGTGCCAGCAGGGCCAGGAGGGACACAGATACGCAGTATTTT.

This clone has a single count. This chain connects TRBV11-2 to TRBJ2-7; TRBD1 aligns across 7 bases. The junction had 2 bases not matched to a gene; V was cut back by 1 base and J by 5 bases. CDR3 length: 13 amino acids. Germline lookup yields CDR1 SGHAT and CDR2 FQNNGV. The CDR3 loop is CASSLVRGNEQYF. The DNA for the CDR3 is TGTGCCAGCAGCTTAGTCAGGGGGAACGAGCAGTACTTC.

DNA of the CDR3: TGCGCCAGCAGCCAAGCGATAGCCCAAGAGACCCAGTACTTC. Encoded protein: CASSQAIAQETQYF. V usage is TRBV4-1 and J usage is TRBJ2-5; D remains ambiguous. The V end lost 1 base, the J end lost 1 base, and 7 bases lay between the germline ends. This CDR3 region has 14 residues. Germline V gene data show CDR1 as MGHRA and CDR2 as YSYEKL.

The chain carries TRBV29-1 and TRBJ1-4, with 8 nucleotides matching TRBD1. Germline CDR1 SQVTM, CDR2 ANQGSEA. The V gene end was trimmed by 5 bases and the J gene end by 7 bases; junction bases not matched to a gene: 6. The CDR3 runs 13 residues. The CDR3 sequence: CSVPDRVGEKLFF. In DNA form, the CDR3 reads TGCAGCGTTCCGGACAGGGTTGGTGAAAAACTGTTTTTT.

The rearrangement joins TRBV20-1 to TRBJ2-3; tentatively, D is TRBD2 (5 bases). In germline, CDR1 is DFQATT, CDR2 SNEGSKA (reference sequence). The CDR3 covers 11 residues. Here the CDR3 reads CSGGSTDTQYF. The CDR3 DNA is TGCAGCGGCGGGAGCACAGATACGCAGTATTTT.

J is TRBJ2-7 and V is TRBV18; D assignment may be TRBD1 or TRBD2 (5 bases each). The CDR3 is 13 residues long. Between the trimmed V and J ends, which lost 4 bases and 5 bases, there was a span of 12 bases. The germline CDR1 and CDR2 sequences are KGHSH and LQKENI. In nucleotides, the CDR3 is TGTGCCAGCTCACGACGGGGCGAGGACGAGCAGTACTTC. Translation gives CASSRRGEDEQYF.

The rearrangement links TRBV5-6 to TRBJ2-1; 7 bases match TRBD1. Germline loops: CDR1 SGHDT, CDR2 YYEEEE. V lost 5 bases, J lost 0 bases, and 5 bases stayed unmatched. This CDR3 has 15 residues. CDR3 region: CASRSGQSSYNEQFF. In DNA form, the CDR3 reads TGTGCCAGCAGATCGGGACAGAGCTCCTACAATGAGCAGTTCTTC.

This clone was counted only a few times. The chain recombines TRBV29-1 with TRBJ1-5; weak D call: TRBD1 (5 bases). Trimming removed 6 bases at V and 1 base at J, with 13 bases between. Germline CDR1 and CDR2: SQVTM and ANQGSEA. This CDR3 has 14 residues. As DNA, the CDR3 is TGCAGCGTGAAGGAATCAGGGAGCAATCAGCCCCAGCATTTT. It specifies CSVKESGSNQPQHF. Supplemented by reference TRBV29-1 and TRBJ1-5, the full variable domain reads SAVISQKPSRDICQRGTSLTIQCQVDSQVTMMFWYRQQPGQSLTLIATANQGSEATYESGFVIDKFPISRPNLTFSTLTVSNMSPEDSSIYLCSVKESGSNQPQHFGDGTRLSIL.

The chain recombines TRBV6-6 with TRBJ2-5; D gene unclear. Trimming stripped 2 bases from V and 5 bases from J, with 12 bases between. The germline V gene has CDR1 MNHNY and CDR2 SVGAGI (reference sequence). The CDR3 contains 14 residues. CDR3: CASSYDTSFETQYF. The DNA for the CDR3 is TGTGCCAGCAGTTACGACACCTCCTTTGAGACCCAGTACTTC.

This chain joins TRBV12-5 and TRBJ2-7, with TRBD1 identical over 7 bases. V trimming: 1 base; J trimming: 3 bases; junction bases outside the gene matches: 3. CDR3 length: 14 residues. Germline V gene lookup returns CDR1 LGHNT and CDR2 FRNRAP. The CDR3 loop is CASGLARQGYEQYF. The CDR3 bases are TGTGCTAGTGGTTTGGCACGACAGGGCTACGAGCAGTACTTC.

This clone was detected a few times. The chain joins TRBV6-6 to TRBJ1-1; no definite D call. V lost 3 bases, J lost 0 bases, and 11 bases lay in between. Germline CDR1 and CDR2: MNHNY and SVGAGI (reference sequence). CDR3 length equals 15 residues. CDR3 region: CASSYPVTVNTEAFF. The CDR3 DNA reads TGTGCCAGCAGTTATCCAGTCACAGTGAACACTGAAGCTTTCTTT.

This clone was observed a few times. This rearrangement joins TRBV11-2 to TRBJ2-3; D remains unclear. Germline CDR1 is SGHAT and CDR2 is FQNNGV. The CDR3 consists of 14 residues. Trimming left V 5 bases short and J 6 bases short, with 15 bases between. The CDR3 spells CASSQSSAFDTQYF. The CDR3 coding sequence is TGTGCCAGCAGCCAATCATCGGCGTTCGATACGCAGTATTTT.

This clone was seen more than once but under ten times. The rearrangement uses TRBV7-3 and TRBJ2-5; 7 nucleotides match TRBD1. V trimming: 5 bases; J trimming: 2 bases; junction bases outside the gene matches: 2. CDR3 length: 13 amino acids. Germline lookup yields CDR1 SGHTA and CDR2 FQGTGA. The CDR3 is CASSRDRQETQYF. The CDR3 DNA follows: TGTGCCAGCAGCCGGGACAGACAAGAGACCCAGTACTTC.

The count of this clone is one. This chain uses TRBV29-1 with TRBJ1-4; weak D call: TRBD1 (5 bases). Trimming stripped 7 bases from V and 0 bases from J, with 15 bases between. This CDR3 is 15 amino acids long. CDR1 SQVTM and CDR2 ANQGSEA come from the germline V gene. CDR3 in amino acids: CSARRQRATNEKLFF. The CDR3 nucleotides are TGCAGCGCCAGACGACAGCGCGCAACTAATGAAAAACTGTTTTTT.

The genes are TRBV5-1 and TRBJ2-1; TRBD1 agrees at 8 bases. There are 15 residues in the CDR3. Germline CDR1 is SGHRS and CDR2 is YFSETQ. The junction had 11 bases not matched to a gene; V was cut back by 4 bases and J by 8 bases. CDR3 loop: CASSQGQEVSYEQFF. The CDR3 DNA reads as TGCGCCAGCAGCCAGGGACAGGAGGTCTCCTATGAGCAGTTCTTC.

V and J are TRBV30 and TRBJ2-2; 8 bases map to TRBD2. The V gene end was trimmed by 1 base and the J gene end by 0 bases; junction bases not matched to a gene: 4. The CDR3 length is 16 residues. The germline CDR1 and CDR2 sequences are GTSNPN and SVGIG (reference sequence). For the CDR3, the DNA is TGTGCCTGGAGTGGCCTGGGACTAGCGAACACCGGGGAGCTGTTTTTT. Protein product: CAWSGLGLANTGELFF. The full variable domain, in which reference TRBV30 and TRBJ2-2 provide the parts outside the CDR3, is SQTIHQWPATLVQPVGSPLSLECTVEGTSNPNLYWYRQAAGRGLQLLFYSVGIGQISSEVPQNLSASRPQDRQFILSSKKLLLSDSGFYLCAWSGLGLANTGELFFGEGSRLTVL.

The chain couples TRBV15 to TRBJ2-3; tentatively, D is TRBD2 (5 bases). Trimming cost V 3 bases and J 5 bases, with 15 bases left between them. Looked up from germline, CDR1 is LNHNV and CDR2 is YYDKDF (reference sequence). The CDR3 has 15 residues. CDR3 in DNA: TGTGCCACCAGCAGGGAAGACGCGGGCGGAGATACGCAGTATTTT. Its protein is CATSREDAGGDTQYF. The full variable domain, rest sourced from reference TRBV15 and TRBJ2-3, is DAMVIQNPRYQVTQFGKPVTLSCSQTLNHNVMYWYQQKSSQAPKLLFHYYDKDFNNEADTPDNFQSRRPNTSFCFLDIRSPGLGDTAMYLCATSREDAGGDTQYFGPGTRLTVL.

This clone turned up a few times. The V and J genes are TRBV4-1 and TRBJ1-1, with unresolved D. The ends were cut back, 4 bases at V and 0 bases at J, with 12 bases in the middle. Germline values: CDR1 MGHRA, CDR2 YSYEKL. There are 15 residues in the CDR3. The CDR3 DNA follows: TGCGCCAGCAGCCGACCGAACATTATGAACACTGAAGCTTTCTTT. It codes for CASSRPNIMNTEAFF.

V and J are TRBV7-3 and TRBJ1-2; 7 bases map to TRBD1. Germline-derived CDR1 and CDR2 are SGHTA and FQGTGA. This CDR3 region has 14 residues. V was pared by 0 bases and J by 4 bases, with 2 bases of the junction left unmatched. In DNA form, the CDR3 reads TGTGCCAGCAGCTTAACGCCAGGGGGCTATGGCTACACCTTC. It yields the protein CASSLTPGGYGYTF.

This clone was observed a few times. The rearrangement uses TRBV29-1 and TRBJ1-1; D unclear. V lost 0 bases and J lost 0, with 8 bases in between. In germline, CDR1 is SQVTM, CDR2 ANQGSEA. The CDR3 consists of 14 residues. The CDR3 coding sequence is TGCAGCGTTGAAGATGCCAGCATGAACACTGAAGCTTTCTTT. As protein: CSVEDASMNTEAFF. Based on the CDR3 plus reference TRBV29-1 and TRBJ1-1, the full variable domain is SAVISQKPSRDICQRGTSLTIQCQVDSQVTMMFWYRQQPGQSLTLIATANQGSEATYESGFVIDKFPISRPNLTFSTLTVSNMSPEDSSIYLCSVEDASMNTEAFFGQGTRLTVV.

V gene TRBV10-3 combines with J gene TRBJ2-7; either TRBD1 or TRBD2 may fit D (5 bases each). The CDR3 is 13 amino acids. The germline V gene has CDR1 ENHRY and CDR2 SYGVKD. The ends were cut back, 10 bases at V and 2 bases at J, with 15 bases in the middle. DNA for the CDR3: TGTGCCACCACCGGGACCGACGCCTACGAGCAGTACTTC. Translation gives CATTGTDAYEQYF.

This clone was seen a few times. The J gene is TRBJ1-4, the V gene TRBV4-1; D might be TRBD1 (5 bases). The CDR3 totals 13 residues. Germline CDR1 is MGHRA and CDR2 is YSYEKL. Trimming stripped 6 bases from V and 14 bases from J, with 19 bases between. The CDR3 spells CASRPDLGERLFF. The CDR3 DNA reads TGCGCCAGCAGACCCGATTTGGGGGAGAGGCTGTTTTTT.

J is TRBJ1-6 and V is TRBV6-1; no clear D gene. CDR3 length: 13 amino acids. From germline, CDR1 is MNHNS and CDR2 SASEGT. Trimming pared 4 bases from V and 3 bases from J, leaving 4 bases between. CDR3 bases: TGTGCCAGCAGTGCCCTCTATAATTCACCCCTCCACTTT. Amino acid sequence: CASSALYNSPLHF.